This record looks at one TCR beta chain sequence and its context. The antigen is not known. The PCR used 60 Vbeta and 13 Jbeta primers. Sequencing was performed with immunoSEQ multiplex PCR; in TCRdb, only in-frame clones are kept and a portion is missing. This table has approximately 190,000 clones, 75% to 90% appearing once. The entry originates in a study of cytomegalovirus exposure and HLA in healthy donors. Study-level points and caveats: Previously analyzed data showed that most TCR beta V segments were productive at a frequency of about 90% or about 30%. Only CMV serostatus was available as immune exposure information.

CDR3 length: 14 amino acids. Trimming took 3 bases from V and 1 from J, leaving 9 bases between them. The germline V gene encodes CDR1 KGHSH and CDR2 LQKENI. The sequence was obtained from a man in his forties in good health and CMV-seropositive. The sample consisted of PBMCs. V is TRBV18 and J is TRBJ1-1; D call uncertain. The CDR3 loop reads CASSPRVENTEAFF. The CDR3 DNA is TGTGCCAGCTCACCCCGGGTCGAGAACACTGAAGCTTTCTTT.